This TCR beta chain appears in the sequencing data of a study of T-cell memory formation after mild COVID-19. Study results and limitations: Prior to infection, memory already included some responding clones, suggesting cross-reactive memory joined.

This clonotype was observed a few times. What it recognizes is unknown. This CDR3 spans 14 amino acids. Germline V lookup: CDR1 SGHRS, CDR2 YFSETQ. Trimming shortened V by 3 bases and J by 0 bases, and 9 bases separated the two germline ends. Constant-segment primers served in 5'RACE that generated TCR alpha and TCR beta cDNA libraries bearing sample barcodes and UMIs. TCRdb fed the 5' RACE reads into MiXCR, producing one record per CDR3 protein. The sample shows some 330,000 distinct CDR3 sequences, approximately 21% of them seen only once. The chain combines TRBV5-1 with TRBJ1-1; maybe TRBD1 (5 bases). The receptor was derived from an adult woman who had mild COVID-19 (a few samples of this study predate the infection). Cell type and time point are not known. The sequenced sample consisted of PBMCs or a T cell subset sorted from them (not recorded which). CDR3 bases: TGCGCCAGCAGCTACGGGACTTTGAACACTGAAGCTTTCTTT. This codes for CASSYGTLNTEAFF.